Listed here are 32 T cell receptor beta chains from one sample, sequenced in a study of T cell changes during pregnancy in multiple sclerosis. Method: immunoSEQ multiplex PCR; TCRdb's copy keeps in-frame clones and lacks some. The table shows about 35,000 clones, with approximately 89% occurring only once. Sequencing was performed on CD4+ T cells from peripheral blood mononuclear cells, taken after pregnancy. The receptors here all came from a female donor in good health, enrolled as a control in a pregnancy study.

The chain carries TRBV5-1 and TRBJ1-4, with 7 bases that match TRBD1. V was pared by 4 bases and J by 4 bases, with 10 bases of the junction left unmatched. The CDR3 has 16 amino acids. The V gene's germline CDR1 is SGHRS and CDR2 YFSETQ. CDR3 region: CASSPPGAGGNEKLFF. The CDR3 coding sequence is TGCGCCAGCAGCCCGCCGGGGGCAGGGGGTAATGAAAAACTGTTTTTT.

The chain links TRBV5-8 to TRBJ2-7; no definite D call. Trimming shortened V by 0 bases and J by 7 bases, and 23 bases separated the two germline ends. The germline V gene encodes CDR1 SGHTS and CDR2 YDEGEE. This CDR3 is 17 amino acids long. CDR3 DNA: TGTGCCAGCAGCTTGGCACGAGAGATCCTTACTCTACTAGAGCAGTACTTC. Translation: CASSLAREILTLLEQYF. The full variable domain, rest sourced from reference TRBV5-8 and TRBJ2-7, is EAGVTQSPTHLIKTRGQQATLRCSPISGHTSVYWYQQALGLGLQFLLWYDEGEERNRGNFPPRFSGRQFPNYSSELNVNALELEDSALYLCASSLAREILTLLEQYFGPGTRLTVT.

The chain is built from TRBV11-3 and TRBJ2-5; 9 nucleotides agree with TRBD1. The junction had 4 bases not matched to a gene; V was cut back by 1 base and J by 1 base. The germline V gene has CDR1 SGHNT and CDR2 YENEEA. CDR3 length: 16 amino acids. In DNA form, the CDR3 reads TGTGCCAGCAGCTTAGTAGGACAGGGGATCCAAGAGACCCAGTACTTC. It specifies CASSLVGQGIQETQYF.

The V call is TRBV5-1, the J call TRBJ1-4; 10 positions agree with TRBD1. The J segment lost 8 bases and the V segment lost 2 bases, leaving 6 bases of the junction unmatched. The germline V gene has CDR1 SGHRS and CDR2 YFSETQ. This CDR3 region has 15 residues. In DNA form, the CDR3 reads TGCGCCAGCAGCTTCTCCGGGACAGGGGAAGAAAAACTGTTTTTT. Translated: CASSFSGTGEEKLFF.

The chain combines TRBV7-3 with TRBJ2-2; TRBD2 is a possible D gene (5 bases). CDR3 length equals 16 residues. The V end lost 4 bases, the J end lost 3 bases, and 15 bases lay between the germline ends. CDR1 SGHTA and CDR2 FQGTGA come from the germline V gene. The CDR3 loop reads CASSSLPGLYTGELFF. In DNA, the CDR3 is TGTGCCAGCAGCTCGCTTCCTGGACTTTACACCGGGGAGCTGTTTTTT.

This chain uses TRBV6-5 with TRBJ2-5, with a tentative D call TRBD2 (6 bases). Germline V gene data show CDR1 as MNHEY and CDR2 as SVGAGI. The CDR3 has 14 amino acids. V dropped 0 bases and J dropped 4 bases, with 9 bases sitting between them. CDR3 sequence (DNA): TGTGCCAGCAGTTACTCGCAAGCGGGAGAGACCCAGTACTTC. Amino acid sequence: CASSYSQAGETQYF.

This chain uses TRBV18 with TRBJ1-2, with 8 bases matching TRBD1. The trim removed 4 bases at V and 3 bases at J, leaving 4 bases unmatched. Germline CDR1 reads KGHSH; CDR2 reads LQKENI. The CDR3 spans 14 residues. The CDR3 DNA follows: TGTGCCAGCTCACGTGAGACAGGGGACTATGGCTACACCTTC. Amino acid sequence: CASSRETGDYGYTF. The whole variable domain, remainder taken from reference TRBV18 and TRBJ1-2, is NAGVMQNPRHLVRRRGQEARLRCSPMKGHSHVYWYRQLPEEGLKFMVYLQKENIIDESGMPKERFSAEFPKEGPSILRIQQVVRGDSAAYFCASSRETGDYGYTFGSGTRLTVV.

J is TRBJ2-7 and V is TRBV7-8; 10 nucleotides line up with TRBD2. The CDR3 spans 19 residues. Germline CDR1 reads SGHVS; CDR2 reads FQNEAQ. Losses at the gene ends were 3 bases for V and 2 bases for J; bases not matched to a gene: 16. In nucleotides, the CDR3 is TGTGCCAGCAGCTTCATTCGGGTCGGAGCGGGAGGGGCTACCTACGAGCAGTACTTC. Protein: CASSFIRVGAGGATYEQYF.

This chain links TRBV19 with TRBJ2-3; 7 bases fit TRBD2. The CDR3 has 18 residues. Germline CDR1 and CDR2: LNHDA and SQIVND (reference sequence). The V gene end was trimmed by 0 bases and the J gene end by 2 bases; junction bases not matched to a gene: 11. As DNA, the CDR3 is TGTGCCAGTAGTATAGATCGGCCTAGCGGCGCATTCACAGATACGCAGTATTTT. Translated: CASSIDRPSGAFTDTQYF.

V gene TRBV6-1 combines with J gene TRBJ2-5, with 7 positions matching TRBD2. Per germline, CDR1 MNHNS and CDR2 SASEGT. V dropped 5 bases and J dropped 2; count of bases not matched to a gene: 5. The CDR3 contains 14 residues. The CDR3 DNA sequence: TGTGCCAGCAGTCCCGGACTAGTACAAGAGACCCAGTACTTC. Translated, it gives CASSPGLVQETQYF.

The gene calls are TRBV7-9 and TRBJ2-3; 11 bases map to TRBD2. The germline CDR1 and CDR2 sequences are SEHNR and FQNEAQ (reference sequence). V lost 1 base and J lost 3; bases outside the gene matches: 6. The CDR3 has 17 residues. In nucleotides, the CDR3 is TGTGCCAGCAGCTTAGTTAGCGGGAGGGCCCCGACAGATACGCAGTATTTT. The encoded protein is CASSLVSGRAPTDTQYF. The full variable domain, in which reference TRBV7-9 and TRBJ2-3 provide the parts outside the CDR3, is DTGVSQNPRHKITKRGQNVTFRCDPISEHNRLYWYRQTLGQGPEFLTYFQNEAQLEKSRLLSDRFSAERPKGSFSTLEIQRTEQGDSAMYLCASSLVSGRAPTDTQYFGPGTRLTVL.

The V and J genes are TRBV11-2 and TRBJ1-1; perhaps TRBD1 as D (5 bases). In germline, CDR1 is SGHAT, CDR2 FQNNGV. The CDR3 runs to 15 residues. The V end lost 0 bases, the J end lost 7 bases, and 15 bases lay between the germline ends. CDR3 sequence: CASSLDAGSIREAFF. Here the CDR3 DNA reads TGTGCCAGCAGCTTAGATGCAGGGTCGATACGTGAAGCTTTCTTT.

The gene calls are TRBV29-1 and TRBJ2-1, with 7 bases lining up with TRBD2. CDR3 length: 16 residues. V was clipped by 3 bases and J by 0 bases; unmatched bases: 8. Germline V gene data show CDR1 as SQVTM and CDR2 as ANQGSEA. The CDR3 DNA reads as TGCAGCGTTGAGGCTAGCGGAGCTAGCTCCTACAATGAGCAGTTCTTC. It yields the protein CSVEASGASSYNEQFF.

The rearrangement joins TRBV28 to TRBJ2-2; TRBD1 aligns across 7 bases. CDR1 MDHEN and CDR2 SYDVKM come from the germline V gene. The CDR3 is 15 amino acids. V lost 2 bases to trimming and J lost 4 bases; unmatched junction nucleotides: 4. DNA of the CDR3: TGTGCCAGCAGTTTAGGACAGGAATTCACCGGGGAGCTGTTTTTT. Protein sequence: CASSLGQEFTGELFF.

The chain couples TRBV27 to TRBJ2-5; 9 bases map to TRBD1. Germline V CDR1 and CDR2: MNHEY, SMNVEV (reference sequence). The J segment lost 5 bases and the V segment lost 5 bases, leaving 12 bases of the junction unmatched. This CDR3 comprises 16 residues. CDR3 loop: CASSRLLQGARETQYF. The CDR3 region has the DNA TGTGCCAGCAGTCGCCTCCTACAGGGGGCGCGGGAGACCCAGTACTTC.

J is TRBJ1-6 and V is TRBV5-1; D is unclear. V lost 0 bases to trimming and J lost 0 bases, with 7 bases between them. The germline V gene has CDR1 SGHRS and CDR2 YFSETQ. This CDR3 has 16 residues. The CDR3 is CASSLEGSSYNSPLHF. Here the CDR3 DNA reads TGCGCCAGCAGCTTGGAAGGGAGCTCCTATAATTCACCCCTCCACTTT.

The chain couples TRBV11-2 to TRBJ2-3; 10 nucleotides align to TRBD1. In germline, CDR1 is SGHAT, CDR2 FQNNGV. The CDR3 covers 15 residues. The V segment lost 5 bases and the J segment 5 bases; nucleotides outside the gene matches: 7. The CDR3 DNA reads as TGTGCCAGCAGCCTAGGGGACAGGGGAAAAGATACGCAGTATTTT. This gives the protein CASSLGDRGKDTQYF.

The V gene is TRBV14, the J gene TRBJ2-7; TRBD2 agrees at 7 bases. CDR1 is SGHDN, CDR2 FVKESK, per germline. This CDR3 is 16 amino acids long. J gave up 0 bases and V 4 bases, and 9 bases lay outside the gene matches. CDR3 in amino acids: CASSPRNGGSSYEQYF. CDR3 sequence (DNA): TGTGCCAGCAGCCCCCGGAACGGGGGGAGCTCCTACGAGCAGTACTTC.

The chain uses TRBV7-9 and TRBJ1-2; D uncertain. This CDR3 is built from 13 residues. Trimming removed 1 base at V and 10 bases at J, with 13 bases between. The germline CDR1 and CDR2 sequences are SEHNR and FQNEAQ (reference sequence). The DNA of the CDR3 is TGTGCCAGCAGCTTAGGAGGCAAGGAGACCTACACCTTC. Its protein product is CASSLGGKETYTF.

The rearrangement links TRBV28 to TRBJ1-1; 9 positions match TRBD1. This CDR3 spans 18 amino acids. Germline-derived CDR1 and CDR2 are MDHEN and SYDVKM. With V trimmed by 4 bases and J by 1 base, 13 bases remained unmatched. CDR3 DNA sequence: TGTGCCAGCAGTTGGGCGGGGAGACAGGGGGGAGGGAACACTGAAGCTTTCTTT. This codes for CASSWAGRQGGGNTEAFF. Filled out from reference TRBV28 and TRBJ1-1, the complete variable domain reads DVKVTQSSRYLVKRTGEKVFLECVQDMDHENMFWYRQDPGLGLRLIYFSYDVKMKEKGDIPEGYSVSREKKERFSLILESASTNQTSMYLCASSWAGRQGGGNTEAFFGQGTRLTVV.

This chain connects TRBV28 to TRBJ2-5; possibly TRBD2 for D (6 bases). Trimming removed 1 base at V and 5 bases at J, with 11 bases between. Germline V gives CDR1 MDHEN, CDR2 SYDVKM. The CDR3 extends over 14 amino acids. The CDR3 coding sequence is TGTGCCAGCAGTTTATTCCGGGGGTCGGAGACCCAGTACTTC. The encoded protein is CASSLFRGSETQYF.

This clone was detected a few times. This chain uses TRBV27 with TRBJ2-7; D is possibly TRBD1 (6 bases). V was cut by 8 bases and J by 2 bases, with 13 bases left in between. Germline loops: CDR1 MNHEY, CDR2 SMNVEV (reference sequence). The CDR3 runs 13 residues. The CDR3 coding sequence is TGTGCCAGCCGCCGGACAGCAACCTACGAGCAGTACTTC. Translation gives CASRRTATYEQYF.

This clone came up once. This chain joins TRBV28 and TRBJ1-5; TRBD1 agrees at 12 bases. This CDR3 comprises 16 residues. Germline V gives CDR1 MDHEN, CDR2 SYDVKM. J lost 2 bases, V lost 5 bases, and 4 bases had no gene match. CDR3 loop: CASSAGTGGGNQPQHF. CDR3 sequence (DNA): TGTGCCAGCAGTGCCGGGACAGGGGGCGGCAATCAGCCCCAGCATTTT.

The chain carries TRBV7-3 and TRBJ2-3, with 8 positions matching TRBD1. Per the germline V gene, CDR1 is SGHTA and CDR2 is FQGTGA. The CDR3 has 14 residues. V shed 5 bases, J shed 6 bases, and the junction held 7 bases outside the gene matches. The CDR3 coding sequence is TGTGCCAGCAGCATGGGACAGGTCCGGGATACGCAGTATTTT. This codes for CASSMGQVRDTQYF. The complete variable domain, with remaining parts taken from reference TRBV7-3 and TRBJ2-3, reads GAGVSQTPSNKVTEKGKYVELRCDPISGHTALYWYRQSLGQGPEFLIYFQGTGAADDSGLPNDRFFAVRPEGSVSTLKIQRTERGDSAVYLCASSMGQVRDTQYFGPGTRLTVL.

The V and J genes are TRBV19 and TRBJ1-3, with TRBD1 as a possible D gene (5 bases). The germline CDR1 and CDR2 sequences are LNHDA and SQIVND (reference sequence). Deletions cut 7 bases from V and 7 bases from J, with 11 bases between. CDR3 length equals 12 residues. Here the CDR3 DNA reads TGTGCCAGTAACCGACGGGGGAACACCATATATTTT. This encodes CASNRRGNTIYF.

The V call is TRBV10-3, the J call TRBJ1-1, with a possible D match to TRBD1 (5 bases). CDR3 length: 15 amino acids. Germline CDR1 ENHRY, CDR2 SYGVKD. V dropped 0 bases and J dropped 3 bases, with 11 bases sitting between them. The CDR3 loop is CAISESAGRDTEAFF. The CDR3 nucleotides are TGTGCCATCAGTGAGTCGGCAGGGCGTGACACTGAAGCTTTCTTT.

The chain is built from TRBV7-3 and TRBJ2-5, with 10 bases aligning to TRBD2. Germline V gives CDR1 SGHTA, CDR2 FQGTGA. The CDR3 runs 15 residues. V gave up 2 bases and J gave up 4 bases; unmatched junction bases: 4. CDR3 amino acids: CASSLQRGGRETQYF. The CDR3 DNA follows: TGTGCCAGCAGCTTACAGCGGGGGGGCCGAGAGACCCAGTACTTC.

The chain links TRBV6-5 to TRBJ2-7, with 9 bases identical to TRBD1. Germline values: CDR1 MNHEY, CDR2 SVGAGI. The CDR3 runs to 15 residues. With 6 bases clipped from V and 4 bases from J, the junction kept 10 bases outside the gene matches. The CDR3 DNA is TGTGCCAGCAGCACGGACGGACAGGGGATTTACGAGCAGTACTTC. Encoded protein: CASSTDGQGIYEQYF.

The chain combines TRBV19 with TRBJ1-6; D is uncertain. Trimming left V 0 bases short and J 7 bases short, with 4 bases between. CDR3 length: 13 amino acids. CDR1 and CDR2 (germline): LNHDA, SQIVND (reference sequence). CDR3 coding DNA: TGTGCCAGTAGTATAGAATTAAATTCACCCCTCCACTTT. Translating gives CASSIELNSPLHF.

The rearrangement uses TRBV2 and TRBJ2-7; the D is unclear. The CDR3 covers 14 residues. Trimming removed 2 bases at V and 2 bases at J, with 10 bases between. Germline assignment: CDR1 SNHLY and CDR2 FYNNEI. CDR3 residues: CASSERLVTYEQYF. In DNA form, the CDR3 reads TGTGCCAGCAGTGAAAGACTCGTCACCTACGAGCAGTACTTC.

The CDR3 spells CASSGDRGGSGNTIYF. In nucleotides, the CDR3 is TGTGCCAGCAGCGGGGACAGGGGGGGATCCGGAAACACCATATATTTT. V is TRBV9 and J is TRBJ1-3; 11 bases fit TRBD1. V was pared by 3 bases and J by 4 bases, with 6 bases of the junction left unmatched. Germline loops: CDR1 SGDLS, CDR2 YYNGEE. The CDR3 covers 16 residues.

The V gene is TRBV5-8, the J gene TRBJ1-6; no clear D. CDR3 length equals 17 residues. Germline loops: CDR1 SGHTS, CDR2 YDEGEE. Trimming removed 1 base at V and 3 bases at J, with 14 bases between. The CDR3 region is CASSLFQVAVYNSPLHF. The CDR3 DNA reads as TGTGCCAGCAGCTTGTTCCAGGTCGCCGTCTATAATTCACCCCTCCACTTT.